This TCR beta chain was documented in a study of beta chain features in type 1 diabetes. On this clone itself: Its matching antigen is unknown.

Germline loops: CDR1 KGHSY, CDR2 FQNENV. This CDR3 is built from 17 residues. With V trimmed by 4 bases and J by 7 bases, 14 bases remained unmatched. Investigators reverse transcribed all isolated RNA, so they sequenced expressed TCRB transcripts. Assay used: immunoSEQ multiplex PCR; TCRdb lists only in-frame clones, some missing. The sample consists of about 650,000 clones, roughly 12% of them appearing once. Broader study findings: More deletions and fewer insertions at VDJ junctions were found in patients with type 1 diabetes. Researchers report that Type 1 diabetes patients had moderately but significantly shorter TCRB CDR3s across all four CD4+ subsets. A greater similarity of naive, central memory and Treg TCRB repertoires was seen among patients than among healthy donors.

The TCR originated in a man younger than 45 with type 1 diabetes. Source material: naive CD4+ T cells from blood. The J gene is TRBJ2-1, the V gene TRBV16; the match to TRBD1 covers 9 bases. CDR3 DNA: TGTGCCAGCAGCCCCATCAAAGGAACAGGGGGCTCGAATGAGCAGTTCTTC. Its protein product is CASSPIKGTGGSNEQFF.